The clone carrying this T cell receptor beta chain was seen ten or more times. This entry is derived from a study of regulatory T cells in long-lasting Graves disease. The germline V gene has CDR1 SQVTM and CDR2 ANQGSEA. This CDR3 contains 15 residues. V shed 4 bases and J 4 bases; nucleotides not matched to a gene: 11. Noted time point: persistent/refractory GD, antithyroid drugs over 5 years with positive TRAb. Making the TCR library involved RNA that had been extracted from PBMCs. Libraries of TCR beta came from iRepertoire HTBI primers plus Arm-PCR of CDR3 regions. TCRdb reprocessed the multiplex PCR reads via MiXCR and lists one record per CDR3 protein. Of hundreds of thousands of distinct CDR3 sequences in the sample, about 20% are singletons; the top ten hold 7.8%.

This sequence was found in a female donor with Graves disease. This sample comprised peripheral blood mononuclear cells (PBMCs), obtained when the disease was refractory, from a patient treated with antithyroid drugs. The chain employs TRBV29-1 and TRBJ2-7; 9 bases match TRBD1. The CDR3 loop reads CSVVFNDRGLYEQYF. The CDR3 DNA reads TGCAGCGTTGTTTTTAATGACAGGGGGTTGTACGAGCAGTACTTC.